The source of this T cell receptor (beta chain) is a study of shared clonotypes between healthy human individuals. Study-wide background: Three plates were used per donor for CD4 naive, three for CD4 memory, two for CD8 naive and one for CD8 memory.

Points from the study as a whole: The study found lower generation probabilities in non-shared clonotypes than in those shared by all four donors.

Details on this clone: Its specificity is not known.

Germline lookup yields CDR1 MDHEN and CDR2 SYDVKM. V was clipped by 6 bases and J by 4 bases, with 15 bases between them. This CDR3 is built from 14 residues. Naive CD8 cells were CD45RO-negative, positively selected for CCR7, excluding terminally differentiated effector memory CD45RA+ cells. Researchers ran the assay at a deep level. The method was immunoSEQ multiplex PCR; TCRdb's version includes in-frame clones alone and lacks a portion of them. The sample carries about 1,800,000 clones, around 96% recorded once. The sequence was obtained from a man aged 18 to 29 in good health. V is TRBV28 and J is TRBJ1-1, with D perhaps TRBD1 (6 bases). The sequencing input was naive CD8+ T cells sorted from blood. For the CDR3, the DNA is TGTGCCAGCAGCCCGACAGGTGTGGGCACTGAAGCTTTCTTT. This encodes CASSPTGVGTEAFF.